These 14 T cell receptor beta chains share one sample of origin, sequenced in a study of blood T cell repertoires in COVID-19. Method: immunoSEQ multiplex PCR; TCRdb's copy keeps in-frame clones and lacks some. Altogether around 380,000 clones are present, approximately 87% being singletons, with the ten largest covering around 1.3%. Sequenced sample: PBMCs or T cells enriched from blood (not recorded which). These receptors were taken from a young man who had recovered from COVID-19.

This chain joins TRBV3-1 (or the pseudogene TRBV3-2) and TRBJ2-7; TRBD2 is a possible D gene (5 bases). The germline gives CDR1 LGHDT, CDR2 YNNKEL (reference sequence). With 0 bases removed from V and 4 bases from J, the gap between germline ends came to 13 bases. This CDR3 is built from 15 residues. CDR3 DNA: TGTGCCAGCAGCCAAGATAGAGGACTGACTTACGAGCAGTACTTC. It is translated as CASSQDRGLTYEQYF.

The V call is TRBV27, the J call TRBJ1-1, with 11 bases that match TRBD1. The V and J ends lost 2 bases and 2 bases, in that order; junction bases with no gene match: 10. Looked up from germline, CDR1 is MNHEY and CDR2 is SMNVEV (reference sequence). The CDR3 consists of 18 residues. The CDR3 here is CASSLVGTGGVLNTEAFF. CDR3 sequence (DNA): TGTGCCAGCAGTTTAGTCGGGACAGGGGGGGTCCTAAACACTGAAGCTTTCTTT.

This clone came up once. The chain combines TRBV19 with TRBJ1-1; TRBD1 matches at 9 bases. The germline V gene encodes CDR1 LNHDA and CDR2 SQIVND (reference sequence). The ends lost 5 bases at V and 0 bases at J; junction bases unmatched: 7. The CDR3 is 16 residues long. The CDR3 DNA reads TGTGCCAGTAGTGTTGGACAGGGGCTAATGAACACTGAAGCTTTCTTT. Amino acid sequence: CASSVGQGLMNTEAFF. The variable domain in full, completed from reference TRBV19 and TRBJ1-1, reads DGGITQSPKYLFRKEGQNVTLSCEQNLNHDAMYWYRQDPGQGLRLIYYSQIVNDFQKGDIAEGYSVSREKKESFPLTVTSAQKNPTAFYLCASSVGQGLMNTEAFFGQGTRLTVV.

The chain couples TRBV30 to TRBJ1-4, with TRBD1 as a possible D gene (5 bases). The CDR3 totals 11 residues. CDR1 and CDR2 from the germline V gene are GTSNPN and SVGIG (reference sequence). V lost 4 bases and J lost 5, with 5 bases in between. As DNA, the CDR3 is TGTGCCTGGAAGGGGAATGAAAAACTGTTTTTT. It yields the protein CAWKGNEKLFF.

The genes are TRBV5-1 and TRBJ1-6, with 7 bases identical to TRBD1. With 4 bases clipped from V and 1 base from J, the junction kept 5 bases outside the gene matches. The CDR3 spans 16 residues. Germline CDR1 is SGHRS and CDR2 is YFSETQ. The CDR3 loop reads CASSPMTGSYNSPLHF. The DNA of the CDR3 is TGCGCCAGCAGCCCGATGACAGGGTCCTATAATTCACCCCTCCACTTT.

The chain has TRBV11-1 and TRBJ1-2, with 8 bases aligning to TRBD1. Germline V gene data show CDR1 as SGHAT and CDR2 as FQDESV (reference sequence). The CDR3 is made up of 14 amino acids. Trimming cost V 3 bases and J 6 bases; bases outside gene matches: 6. CDR3 sequence (DNA): TGTGCCAGCAGCTTTCTCGACAGGGGCCATGGCTACACCTTC. Translated, it gives CASSFLDRGHGYTF.

This sequence joins TRBV28 and TRBJ1-6; no firm D call. This CDR3 is 15 amino acids long. The V gene's germline CDR1 is MDHEN and CDR2 SYDVKM. V lost 1 base and J 7 bases, leaving 11 bases between the germline ends. CDR3 sequence reads: CASSLSQTRNSPLHF. The DNA of the CDR3 is TGTGCCAGCAGTTTATCCCAGACTAGAAATTCACCCCTCCACTTT.

The CDR3 here is CASSPSINNNEQFF. The CDR3 region has the DNA TGTGCCAGCTCACCGAGCATCAATAACAATGAGCAGTTCTTC. The chain uses TRBV18 and TRBJ2-1; D is unclear. V shed 3 bases and J shed 5 bases, with 11 bases lying between them. Per the germline V gene, CDR1 is KGHSH and CDR2 is LQKENI. The CDR3 contains 14 residues.

V and J are TRBV2 and TRBJ1-2; tentatively, D is TRBD1 (5 bases). CDR1 is SNHLY, CDR2 FYNNEI, per germline. The V and J ends lost 8 bases and 7 bases respectively, with 17 bases between them. The CDR3 runs 13 residues. The CDR3 region has the DNA TGTGCCAGCGGCCAGGGCCCTATGAGTGGCTACACCTTC. It codes for CASGQGPMSGYTF.

This clone was seen a few times. V and J are TRBV5-4 and TRBJ2-7; D might be TRBD2 (5 bases). From germline, CDR1 is SGHNT and CDR2 YYREEE (reference sequence). The CDR3 sequence is 14 residues long. Deletions cut 4 bases from V and 4 bases from J, with 15 bases between. The CDR3, as DNA: TGTGCCAGCAGCCCGGGAAGGGATTTTTACGAGCAGTACTTC. It specifies CASSPGRDFYEQYF.

The chain recombines TRBV7-2 with TRBJ1-3; weak D call: TRBD1 (6 bases). Between the trimmed V and J ends, which lost 8 bases and 2 bases, there was a span of 19 bases. The germline V gene encodes CDR1 SGHTA and CDR2 FQGNSA. The CDR3 is 16 residues long. The CDR3 spells CASSAFSRTAGNTIYF. CDR3 DNA sequence: TGTGCCAGCTCAGCTTTTTCTAGGACAGCTGGAAACACCATATATTTT.

This chain joins TRBV7-9 and TRBJ2-3; D uncertain. From germline, CDR1 is SEHNR and CDR2 FQNEAQ (reference sequence). V lost 1 base and J 4 bases, leaving 9 bases between the germline ends. This CDR3 has 14 amino acids. The CDR3 spells CASSLDQAADTQYF. The DNA of the CDR3 is TGTGCCAGCAGCTTAGATCAGGCCGCAGATACGCAGTATTTT.

The J gene is TRBJ2-5, the V gene TRBV6-5; TRBD2 might be the D (7 bases). The CDR3 runs to 15 residues. V was trimmed by 5 bases and J by 7 bases, leaving 20 bases between them. Germline values: CDR1 MNHEY, CDR2 SVGAGI. In nucleotides, the CDR3 is TGTGCCAGCAGTCCGGGGGGCGGGAGTTCGGGGACCCAGTACTTC. The encoded protein is CASSPGGGSSGTQYF.

This clone was found once. The rearrangement joins TRBV7-9 to TRBJ2-2; a weak D match, TRBD1 (5 bases). The length of the CDR3 is 12 residues. Germline CDR1 is SEHNR and CDR2 is FQNEAQ (reference sequence). V lost 1 base and J lost 9, with 6 bases in between. The CDR3 is CASSLGGRELFF. DNA for the CDR3: TGTGCCAGCAGCTTAGGGGGCCGGGAGCTGTTTTTT.